A single sample is the source of the 24 T cell receptor beta chains below, sequenced in a study of cytomegalovirus exposure and HLA in healthy donors. The PCR used 60 Vbeta and 13 Jbeta primers. TCRdb's copy holds only in-frame clones and misses some; the assay was immunoSEQ multiplex PCR. The repertoire holds under 200,000 clones, approximately 80% seen once, with about 1.3% in the top ten. Sample: PBMCs. The receptors originated from a man aged 25-40 years in good health and CMV-seronegative.

This clone has more than one count but fewer than ten. The J gene is TRBJ1-4, the V gene TRBV4-3; D possibly corresponds to TRBD1 (5 bases). Trimming cost V 1 base and J 8 bases, with 11 bases left between them. Germline loops: CDR1 LGHNA, CDR2 YSLEER. The CDR3 extends over 14 amino acids. This chain's CDR3 is CASSQGQGQEKLFF. The CDR3 bases are TGCGCCAGCAGCCAAGGGCAGGGCCAGGAAAAACTGTTTTTT.

This rearrangement joins TRBV18 to TRBJ2-2; TRBD2 might be the D (6 bases). Germline assignment: CDR1 KGHSH and CDR2 LQKENI. This CDR3 region has 18 residues. Trimming left V 6 bases short and J 2 bases short, with 22 bases between. CDR3 sequence reads: CASSPMEAGPINTGELFF. The DNA for the CDR3 is TGTGCCAGCTCCCCTATGGAGGCGGGACCGATAAACACCGGGGAGCTGTTTTTT.

This clone came up a few times. The rearrangement links TRBV13 to TRBJ1-1; 7 bases are a match to TRBD1. With 5 bases clipped from V and 0 bases from J, the junction kept 6 bases outside the gene matches. This CDR3 spans 15 amino acids. Looked up from germline, CDR1 is PRHDT and CDR2 is FYEKMQ (reference sequence). The CDR3 DNA reads TGTGCCAGCAGCCCGTACAGGGGCCTGAACACTGAAGCTTTCTTT. It translates to CASSPYRGLNTEAFF.

The V gene is TRBV10-2, the J gene TRBJ2-1, with D tentatively TRBD2 (6 bases). Germline V CDR1 and CDR2: WSHSY, SAAADI. Trimming removed 1 base from V and 6 bases from J, with 13 bases in between. The CDR3 consists of 15 residues. This chain's CDR3 is CASSEFVGAGNEQFF. The CDR3 DNA reads as TGCGCCAGCAGTGAGTTTGTGGGAGCGGGCAATGAGCAGTTCTTC.

This chain uses TRBV9 with TRBJ2-1; 9 bases are a match to TRBD2. Per the germline V gene, CDR1 is SGDLS and CDR2 is YYNGEE. The V and J ends lost 3 bases and 0 bases, in that order; junction bases with no gene match: 7. This CDR3 has 17 residues. CDR3 residues: CASSAPSGTSSYNEQFF. The DNA for the CDR3 is TGTGCCAGCAGCGCCCCTAGCGGGACTAGCTCCTACAATGAGCAGTTCTTC. The full variable domain, in which reference TRBV9 and TRBJ2-1 provide the parts outside the CDR3, is DSGVTQTPKHLITATGQRVTLRCSPRSGDLSVYWYQQSLDQGLQFLIQYYNGEERAKGNILERFSAQQFPDLHSELNLSSLELGDSALYFCASSAPSGTSSYNEQFFGPGTRLTVL.

The chain carries TRBV9 and TRBJ2-7; 7 bases line up with TRBD1. The CDR3 is 17 amino acids. V gave up 1 base and J gave up 2 bases; unmatched junction bases: 12. The germline gives CDR1 SGDLS, CDR2 YYNGEE. The CDR3: CASSVRAGTEPTYEQYF. The CDR3 region has the DNA TGTGCCAGCAGCGTAAGGGCCGGGACAGAACCGACCTACGAGCAGTACTTC. Looking up the rest from reference TRBV9 and TRBJ2-7 gives the full variable domain: DSGVTQTPKHLITATGQRVTLRCSPRSGDLSVYWYQQSLDQGLQFLIQYYNGEERAKGNILERFSAQQFPDLHSELNLSSLELGDSALYFCASSVRAGTEPTYEQYFGPGTRLTVT.

The J gene is TRBJ2-2, the V gene TRBV5-1, with 9 bases aligning to TRBD2. Germline CDR1 is SGHRS and CDR2 is YFSETQ. The V gene end was trimmed by 7 bases and the J gene end by 2 bases; junction bases not matched to a gene: 6. The CDR3 has 15 residues. The CDR3 region is CASAISGSNTGELFF. Here the CDR3 DNA reads TGCGCCAGCGCCATTAGCGGGAGTAACACCGGGGAGCTGTTTTTT. Drawing the rest from reference TRBV5-1 and TRBJ2-2, the complete variable domain is KAGVTQTPRYLIKTRGQQVTLSCSPISGHRSVSWYQQTPGQGLQFLFEYFSETQRNKGNFPGRFSGRQFSNSRSEMNVSTLELGDSALYLCASAISGSNTGELFFGEGSRLTVL.

This sequence joins TRBV28 and TRBJ2-6, with D possibly matching TRBD2 (5 bases). This CDR3 contains 15 residues. The germline gives CDR1 MDHEN, CDR2 SYDVKM. Trimming shortened V by 4 bases and J by 3 bases, and 10 bases separated the two germline ends. The CDR3 protein is CASSSETIGANVLTF. In DNA form, the CDR3 reads TGTGCCAGCAGTTCCGAGACTATTGGGGCCAACGTCCTGACTTTC.

The CDR3 nucleotides read TGTGCCAGCAGCCGTTCCAACTATGGCTACACCTTC. Its translation is CASSRSNYGYTF. The gene calls are TRBV5-6 and TRBJ1-2; unclear D gene. V was trimmed by 4 bases and J by 2 bases, leaving 6 bases between them. Germline lookup yields CDR1 SGHDT and CDR2 YYEEEE. This CDR3 has 12 residues.

This clone was seen just once. This chain uses TRBV9 with TRBJ2-1; TRBD1 is a possible D gene (6 bases). Germline-derived CDR1 and CDR2 are SGDLS and YYNGEE. This CDR3 is 15 amino acids long. Trimming cost V 0 bases and J 5 bases, with 12 bases left between them. The CDR3 DNA reads TGTGCCAGCAGCGTAGGGGGGCAAGTCCACAATGAGCAGTTCTTC. Protein: CASSVGGQVHNEQFF.

J is TRBJ1-1 and V is TRBV30; 8 nucleotides match TRBD1. Germline loops: CDR1 GTSNPN, CDR2 SVGIG (reference sequence). Trimming cost V 6 bases and J 2 bases; bases outside gene matches: 5. The CDR3 consists of 13 residues. The CDR3 loop is CACDRGGNTEAFF. As DNA, the CDR3 is TGTGCCTGCGACAGGGGAGGAAACACTGAAGCTTTCTTT.

The CDR3 loop reads CASSLGTGIQETQYF. CDR3 in DNA: TGCGCCAGCAGCTTGGGGACCGGGATACAAGAGACCCAGTACTTC. V gene TRBV5-1 combines with J gene TRBJ2-5; possibly TRBD2 for D (5 bases). Trimming cost V 0 bases and J 2 bases, with 11 bases left between them. CDR1 is SGHRS and CDR2 is YFSETQ in the germline V gene. This CDR3 comprises 15 residues.

V gene TRBV10-3 combines with J gene TRBJ1-5; TRBD1 agrees at 11 bases. The CDR3 runs 15 residues. Germline values: CDR1 ENHRY, CDR2 SYGVKD. The V segment lost 6 bases and the J segment 0 bases; nucleotides outside the gene matches: 1. The CDR3 bases are TGTGCCATCAGCGGGACAGGGGGTAGCAATCAGCCCCAGCATTTT. It yields the protein CAISGTGGSNQPQHF.

This chain joins TRBV19 and TRBJ1-2; D is undetermined. Trimming stripped 7 bases from V and 4 bases from J, with 16 bases between. The germline V gene has CDR1 LNHDA and CDR2 SQIVND (reference sequence). The length of the CDR3 is 14 residues. DNA for the CDR3: TGTGCCAGTACCCCTGGGGAAGGGAGCTATGGCTACACCTTC. This codes for CASTPGEGSYGYTF.

J is TRBJ2-5 and V is TRBV5-1; D possibly corresponds to TRBD1 (6 bases). The germline V gene encodes CDR1 SGHRS and CDR2 YFSETQ. Trimming pared 4 bases from V and 5 bases from J, leaving 15 bases between. This CDR3 has 14 amino acids. CDR3 DNA: TGCGCCAGCAGCCCCCCAGGGGATCGGGAGACCCAGTACTTC. This sequence encodes CASSPPGDRETQYF. Supplemented by reference TRBV5-1 and TRBJ2-5, the full variable domain reads KAGVTQTPRYLIKTRGQQVTLSCSPISGHRSVSWYQQTPGQGLQFLFEYFSETQRNKGNFPGRFSGRQFSNSRSEMNVSTLELGDSALYLCASSPPGDRETQYFGPGTRLLVL.

This clone was detected a few times. The chain couples TRBV28 to TRBJ1-1; perhaps TRBD1 as D (5 bases). Germline V CDR1 and CDR2: MDHEN, SYDVKM. This CDR3 is 14 amino acids long. V gave up 3 bases and J gave up 2 bases, with 10 bases separating them. The CDR3 loop is CASSFDRPNTEAFF. The CDR3 region has the DNA TGTGCCAGCAGTTTCGACAGACCCAACACTGAAGCTTTCTTT.

Only a few counts were recorded for this clone. The V and J genes are TRBV7-6 and TRBJ2-2, with 12 bases that match TRBD2. Germline assignment: CDR1 SGHVS and CDR2 FNYEAQ. With 3 bases clipped from V and 7 bases from J, the junction kept 3 bases outside the gene matches. The CDR3 has 15 amino acids. The CDR3: CASSFTSGRFGELFF. In DNA, the CDR3 is TGTGCCAGCAGCTTTACTAGCGGGAGGTTCGGGGAGCTGTTTTTT.

V gene TRBV6-5 combines with J gene TRBJ2-5; 7 bases match TRBD2. The CDR3 is 13 amino acids. Losses at the gene ends were 6 bases for V and 7 bases for J; bases not matched to a gene: 8. Germline V gives CDR1 MNHEY, CDR2 SVGAGI. The CDR3 reads CASRPGLVGTQYF. CDR3 coding DNA: TGTGCCAGCAGACCTGGACTAGTAGGGACCCAGTACTTC.

This clone was observed a few times. The V call is TRBV19, the J call TRBJ1-5; TRBD1 is a possible D gene (5 bases). Between the trimmed V and J ends, which lost 4 bases and 2 bases, there was a span of 18 bases. The CDR3 totals 17 residues. CDR1 is LNHDA and CDR2 is SQIVND in the germline V gene (reference sequence). The CDR3 nucleotides are TGTGCCAGTAGTAACGACGGGGGGGGGATAGGCAATCAGCCCCAGCATTTT. Residues: CASSNDGGGIGNQPQHF.

V usage is TRBV7-9 and J usage is TRBJ2-7; a possible D gene is TRBD1 (6 bases). The V gene lost 1 base and the J gene lost 0 bases, with 13 bases spanning the gap. In germline, CDR1 is SEHNR, CDR2 FQNEAQ (reference sequence). CDR3 length: 16 residues. The CDR3 loop reads CASSLVGQQSSYEQYF. CDR3 coding DNA: TGTGCCAGCAGCTTAGTAGGACAGCAGAGCTCCTACGAGCAGTACTTC.

For the CDR3, the DNA is TGTGCCAGCAGCTTAGGCACGGGCCGTCGGAGGACCTACAATGAGCAGTTCTTC. Amino acid sequence: CASSLGTGRRRTYNEQFF. V usage is TRBV11-2 and J usage is TRBJ2-1; perhaps TRBD2 as D (5 bases). Trimming left V 1 base short and J 2 bases short, with 18 bases between. The CDR3 is 18 amino acids. Germline CDR1 reads SGHAT; CDR2 reads FQNNGV.

This sequence joins TRBV15 and TRBJ1-6, with D unclear. This CDR3 is 14 amino acids long. Germline V CDR1 and CDR2: LNHNV, YYDKDF (reference sequence). Trimming removed 0 bases from V and 7 bases from J, with 7 bases in between. In DNA, the CDR3 is TGTGCCACCAGCAGAGACAGGCAGAATTCACCCCTCCACTTT. As protein: CATSRDRQNSPLHF.

This chain joins TRBV28 and TRBJ2-3, with TRBD2 matching 13 bases. The CDR3 length is 16 residues. V lost 5 bases to trimming and J lost 4 bases; unmatched junction nucleotides: 6. Germline CDR1 reads MDHEN; CDR2 reads SYDVKM. In nucleotides, the CDR3 is TGTGCCAGCAGTGACCCCGGGACTAGCGGGGCAGATACGCAGTATTTT. This translates into CASSDPGTSGADTQYF.

The rearrangement uses TRBV28 and TRBJ1-2; the match to TRBD1 covers 9 bases. The CDR3 has 17 amino acids. From germline, CDR1 is MDHEN and CDR2 SYDVKM. V shed 8 bases and J 0 bases; nucleotides not matched to a gene: 13. The CDR3 DNA sequence: TGTGCCAGCGGGACCCTCGGGACAGGGACGGCTAACTATGGCTACACCTTC. Amino acid sequence: CASGTLGTGTANYGYTF.